The clone carrying this TCR beta chain was picked up one time. This record comes from a study of blood T cell repertoires in COVID-19. The overall study: The United States, Italy and Spain were the sources of the acute and convalescent COVID-19 samples. Sources were T cells, B-cell-depleted T cells, or PBMCs; the material itself was cDNA or gDNA.

The V and J ends lost 5 bases and 4 bases, in that order; junction bases with no gene match: 15. The CDR3 is 18 amino acids. Germline V gives CDR1 SGHVS, CDR2 FQNEAQ. Using immunoSEQ multiplex PCR, the repertoire was profiled, and TCRdb retains in-frame clones only, with some absent. The table shows 200,000 to 250,000 clones, with around 82% occurring only once. The chain couples TRBV7-8 to TRBJ2-7; 12 nucleotides agree with TRBD2. The origin of this receptor is a woman between 70 and 85 years old with acute or convalescent COVID-19. The sample comprised peripheral blood. The CDR3 sequence is CASSTRGTSGSPAYEQYF. The CDR3 coding sequence is TGTGCCAGCAGCACACGGGGGACTAGCGGGTCGCCCGCTTACGAGCAGTACTTC.